Listed here are 17 T cell receptor beta chains from one sample, sequenced in a study of T cell repertoires in cytomegalovirus infection. Each CDR3 protein gets one entry after TCRdb re-called the reads with MiXCR. The data contain about 830,000 distinct CDR3 sequences, roughly 33% of them singletons. For these TCRs, the target antigens are not known. The specimen comprised cultured CD8+ T cells from PBMCs, sampled from culture after CMV antigen stimulation. These receptors all come from a human donor in good health (CMV status not recorded). Some clones in this sample may be carry-over from other donors' samples.

This clonotype was detected only a few times. This chain joins TRBV7-9 and TRBJ2-2, with a weak D call TRBD1 (6 bases). Germline V gene sequence: CDR1 SEHNR, CDR2 FQNEAQ (reference sequence). V lost 5 bases and J 10 bases, leaving 11 bases between the germline ends. The CDR3 spans 12 residues. CDR3 in DNA: TGTGCCAGCAGCGACAGACAGGTGGAGCTGTTTTTT. Translating it yields CASSDRQVELFF.

The V gene is TRBV12-3 or TRBV12-4, the J gene TRBJ2-1; D remains unclear. The CDR3 extends over 14 amino acids. The germline V and J ends were trimmed by 2 bases and 1 base, with 6 bases remaining between them. As DNA, the CDR3 is TGTGCCAGCAGTTTAACGGAATCCTACAATGAGCAGTTCTTC. Translated: CASSLTESYNEQFF.

This clonotype was seen a handful of times. The genes are TRBV7-9 and TRBJ2-1, with D perhaps TRBD1 or TRBD2 (5 bases each). Trimming stripped 4 bases from V and 6 bases from J, with 7 bases between. The CDR3 runs 12 residues. The germline V gene has CDR1 SEHNR and CDR2 FQNEAQ (reference sequence). CDR3 in amino acids: CASSWDVNEQFF. CDR3 DNA: TGTGCCAGCAGCTGGGACGTCAATGAGCAGTTCTTC.

V gene TRBV7-2 combines with J gene TRBJ2-5, with 9 bases that match TRBD2. Trimming removed 5 bases from V and 4 bases from J; junction bases left unmatched: 5. The CDR3 sequence is 14 residues long. In germline, CDR1 is SGHTA, CDR2 FQGNSA. As DNA, the CDR3 is TGTGCCAGCAGCCTGATAGCGGGGGCAGAGACCCAGTACTTC. Residues: CASSLIAGAETQYF.

The chain uses TRBV4-2 and TRBJ2-5, with D perhaps assigned TRBD1 or TRBD2 (5 bases each). The V end lost 0 bases, the J end lost 2 bases, and 13 bases lay between the germline ends. The CDR3 totals 16 residues. Germline assignment: CDR1 LGHNA and CDR2 YNFKEQ. This CDR3 is CASSQDGAGIQETQYF. For the CDR3, the DNA is TGTGCCAGCAGCCAAGACGGGGCAGGGATACAAGAGACCCAGTACTTC.

In this sample, this clonotype turned up a few times. The chain combines TRBV5-1 with TRBJ2-7, with D perhaps matching TRBD2 (7 bases). Trimming pared 0 bases from V and 7 bases from J, leaving 17 bases between. There are 15 residues in the CDR3. CDR1 SGHRS and CDR2 YFSETQ come from the germline V gene. The CDR3 nucleotides are TGCGCCAGCAGCTTGGTCGGGGGGCCGTACAAGGAGCAGTACTTC. It codes for CASSLVGGPYKEQYF.

The chain carries TRBV7-9 and TRBJ1-2; weak D call: TRBD1 (6 bases). Germline CDR1 SEHNR, CDR2 FQNEAQ (reference sequence). The CDR3 contains 14 residues. V dropped 1 base and J dropped 5 bases, with 11 bases sitting between them. This CDR3 reads CASSLDLDRYGYTF. The CDR3 DNA reads as TGTGCCAGCAGCTTAGACTTGGACAGATATGGCTACACCTTC.

This clonotype turned up a few times. The chain uses TRBV12-5 and TRBJ2-1, with D possibly matching TRBD2 (5 bases). The germline V gene has CDR1 LGHNT and CDR2 FRNRAP. The CDR3 loop spans 12 amino acids. With 0 bases removed from V and 14 bases from J, the gap between germline ends came to 11 bases. CDR3 amino acids: CASGLVHTSEFF. CDR3 nucleotides: TGTGCTAGTGGTTTGGTACACACTAGTGAGTTCTTC.

The chain is built from TRBV15 and TRBJ1-4; 8 bases align to TRBD1. The germline V gene has CDR1 LNHNV and CDR2 YYDKDF (reference sequence). This CDR3 has 16 residues. V shed 5 bases, J shed 8 bases, and the junction held 13 bases outside the gene matches. The CDR3: CATSPTDRGGEEKLFF. The CDR3 nucleotides are TGTGCCACCAGCCCTACCGACAGGGGAGGAGAAGAAAAACTGTTTTTT.

This clonotype was detected a few times. A much larger clone is a single base away; this may be a read error. This chain connects TRBV5-5 to TRBJ1-1; D gene uncertain. This CDR3 comprises 12 residues. V lost 2 bases and J 3 bases, leaving 5 bases between the germline ends. Germline CDR1 SGHKS, CDR2 YYEKEE (reference sequence). The CDR3 region has the DNA TGTGCCAGCAGCTTTATGGACACTGAAGCTTTCTTT. This translates into CASSFMDTEAFF.

A remark on this clonotype: A much larger clone lies a single base off, so this may be a read error. V and J are TRBV5-6 and TRBJ1-2; no clear D gene. Trimming pared 3 bases from V and 9 bases from J, leaving 12 bases between. The CDR3 is 12 amino acids. Germline values: CDR1 SGHDT, CDR2 YYEEEE. CDR3 sequence: CASSWRMLCYTF. DNA for the CDR3: TGTGCCAGCAGCTGGCGAATGTTGTGCTACACCTTC.

Details on this clonotype: At one end, the junction sequence differs from germline, possibly due to a read error. This chain joins TRBV7-9 and TRBJ2-5; D is uncertain. The CDR3 sequence is 12 residues long. Germline V CDR1 and CDR2: SEHNR, FQNEAQ (reference sequence). This CDR3 is CTSSTNQETQYF. Written as DNA, the CDR3 is TGTACCAGCAGCACCAACCAAGAGACCCAGTACTTC.

V usage is TRBV19 and J usage is TRBJ2-1, with TRBD2 matching over 8 bases. J lost 7 bases, V lost 7 bases, and 15 bases had no gene match. The germline V gene has CDR1 LNHDA and CDR2 SQIVND (reference sequence). There are 16 residues in the CDR3. The CDR3 DNA sequence: TGTGCCAGTAACCCAAGCGGGGGCCCTCTCAGTAATGAGCAGTTCTTC. Amino acid sequence: CASNPSGGPLSNEQFF.

This clonotype turned up a few times. This rearrangement joins TRBV19 to TRBJ2-3; 8 bases match TRBD1. The CDR3 consists of 12 residues. Germline V gene lookup returns CDR1 LNHDA and CDR2 SQIVND (reference sequence). The ends lost 7 bases at V and 4 bases at J; junction bases unmatched: 1. For the CDR3, the DNA is TGTGCCAGTAAGACAGGGGCAGATACGCAGTATTTT. Translated: CASKTGADTQYF.

The chain recombines TRBV19 with TRBJ2-2; D not resolved. The CDR3 has 11 residues. The V end lost 8 bases, the J end lost 5 bases, and 6 bases lay between the germline ends. Germline V CDR1 and CDR2: LNHDA, SQIVND (reference sequence). In DNA, the CDR3 is TGTGCCAGTGATATGACCGGGGAGCTGTTTTTT. Translating gives CASDMTGELFF.

This clonotype was found a few times. The rearrangement joins TRBV6-2 or TRBV6-3 to TRBJ1-5; 11 nucleotides align to TRBD1. V lost 4 bases, J lost 5 bases, and 4 bases stayed unmatched. CDR1 is MNHEY and CDR2 is SVGEGT in the germline V gene. The length of the CDR3 is 15 residues. CDR3 amino acids: CASSWGQGVYQPQHF. The CDR3, as DNA: TGTGCCAGCAGTTGGGGACAGGGGGTTTATCAGCCCCAGCATTTT.

This clonotype has a count of ten or more. The chain links TRBV7-9 to TRBJ2-3; D unclear. The CDR3 length is 12 residues. V dropped 3 bases and J dropped 5 bases, with 6 bases sitting between them. The germline CDR1 and CDR2 sequences are SEHNR and FQNEAQ (reference sequence). DNA of the CDR3: TGTGCCAGCAGCTTTTTGAAAGATACGCAGTATTTT. Amino acids: CASSFLKDTQYF.